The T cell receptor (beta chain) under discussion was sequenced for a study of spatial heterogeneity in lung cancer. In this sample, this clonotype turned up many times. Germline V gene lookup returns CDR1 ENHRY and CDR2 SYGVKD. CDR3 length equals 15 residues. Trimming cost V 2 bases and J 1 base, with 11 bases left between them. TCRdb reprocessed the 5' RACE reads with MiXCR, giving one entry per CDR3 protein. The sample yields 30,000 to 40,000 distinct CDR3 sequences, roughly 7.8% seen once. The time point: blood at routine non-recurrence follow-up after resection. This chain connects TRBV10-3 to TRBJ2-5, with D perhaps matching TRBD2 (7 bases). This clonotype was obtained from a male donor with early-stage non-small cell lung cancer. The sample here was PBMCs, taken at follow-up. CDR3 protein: CAISEGGGLQETQYF. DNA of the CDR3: TGTGCCATCAGTGAGGGCGGGGGCCTCCAAGAGACCCAGTACTTC.